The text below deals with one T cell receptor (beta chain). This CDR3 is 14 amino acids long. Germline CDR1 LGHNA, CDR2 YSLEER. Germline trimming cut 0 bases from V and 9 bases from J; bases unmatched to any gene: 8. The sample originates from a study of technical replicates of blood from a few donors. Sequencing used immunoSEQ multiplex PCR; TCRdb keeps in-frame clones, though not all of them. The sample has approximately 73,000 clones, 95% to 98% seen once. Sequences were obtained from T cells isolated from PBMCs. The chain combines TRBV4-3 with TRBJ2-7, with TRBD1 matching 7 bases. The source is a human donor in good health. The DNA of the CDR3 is TGCGCCAGCAGCCAAGATACGAGGACAGGCGGGCAGTACTTC. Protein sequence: CASSQDTRTGGQYF.